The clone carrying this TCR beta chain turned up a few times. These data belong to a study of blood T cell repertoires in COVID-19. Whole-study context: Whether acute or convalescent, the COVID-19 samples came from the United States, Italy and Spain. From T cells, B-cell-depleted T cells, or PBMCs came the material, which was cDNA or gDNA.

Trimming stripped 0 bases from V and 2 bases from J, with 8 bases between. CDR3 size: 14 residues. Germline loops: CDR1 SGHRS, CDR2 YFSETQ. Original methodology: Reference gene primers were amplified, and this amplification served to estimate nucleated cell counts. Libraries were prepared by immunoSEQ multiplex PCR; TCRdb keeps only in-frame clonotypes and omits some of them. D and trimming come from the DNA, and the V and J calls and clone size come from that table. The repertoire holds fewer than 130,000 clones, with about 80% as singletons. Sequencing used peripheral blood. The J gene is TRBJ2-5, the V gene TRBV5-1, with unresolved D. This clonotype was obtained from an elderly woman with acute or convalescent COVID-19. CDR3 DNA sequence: TGCGCCAGCAGCTTGGGTCCCCCACAAGAGACCCAGTACTTC. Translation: CASSLGPPQETQYF.